This is a list of T cell receptor beta chains from one sample in a study of PD-1 blockade in classical Hodgkin lymphoma. Assay: immunoSEQ multiplex PCR; the TCRdb copy retains only in-frame clones and omits some. The sample holds 6,000 to 9,500 clones, 77% seen once. Sequencing used CD4+ T cells from blood, obtained at baseline. The receptors derive from a human donor with classical Hodgkin lymphoma. Both conserved end residues are part of each CDR3. The order of the fields is V gene, J gene, clone size, D gene, CDR3 protein, CDR3 DNA. The D gene is left open where the match is weak. Where a row states a size, it is once, few, many or the class of an expanded clone; other rows omit it.

TRBV27,TRBJ2-1,NA,TRBD2,CASSHKGTSGRINNEQFF,TGTGCCAGCAGTCACAAAGGGACTAGCGGGAGAATAAACAATGAGCAGTTCTTC
TRBV19,TRBJ2-4,NA,TRBD2,CASSIVAGGEGIQYF,TGTGCCAGTAGTATTGTGGCGGGGGGCGAAGGCATTCAGTACTTC
TRBV10-3,TRBJ2-2,NA,NA,CAINPVNTGELFF,TGTGCCATCAATCCAGTGAACACCGGGGAGCTGTTTTTT
TRBV5-1,TRBJ2-5,NA,NA,CASSRGIQETQYF,TGCGCCAGCAGTCGAGGGATCCAAGAGACCCAGTACTTC
TRBV30,TRBJ1-6,few,NA,CAWSRPGSYNSPLHF,TGTGCCTGGAGTAGGCCAGGGTCCTATAATTCACCCCTCCACTTT
TRBV27,TRBJ1-2,NA,NA,CASRPGIPGYGYTF,TGTGCCAGCAGACCGGGGATTCCGGGATATGGCTACACCTTC
TRBV19,TRBJ2-6,NA,NA,CASSIGQAGANVLTF,TGTGCCAGTAGTATTGGTCAGGCTGGGGCCAACGTCCTGACTTTC
TRBV2,TRBJ2-7,NA,TRBD1,CASSGDRGYEQYF,TGTGCCAGCAGTGGGGACAGGGGATACGAGCAGTACTTC
TRBV11-3,TRBJ2-3,NA,TRBD2,CASSRTSGGIADTQYF,TGTGCCAGCAGCCGGACTAGCGGGGGCATAGCAGATACGCAGTATTTT
TRBV18,TRBJ2-1,NA,NA,CASSPSVGEQFF,TGTGCCAGCTCACCCTCGGTAGGCGAGCAGTTCTTC
TRBV11-3,TRBJ1-2,NA,NA,CASSLEGRGGRYGYTF,TGTGCCAGCAGCTTAGAGGGTCGAGGGGGTCGCTATGGCTACACCTTC
TRBV28,TRBJ1-5,few,NA,CASSLAGSLHQPQHF,TGTGCCAGCAGTTTAGCAGGGAGTCTCCATCAGCCCCAGCATTTT
TRBV11-1,TRBJ2-1,NA,NA,CASSLGDSSYNEQFF,TGTGCCAGCAGCTTAGGGGATAGCTCCTACAATGAGCAGTTCTTC
TRBV5-6,TRBJ2-3,NA,TRBD1,CASSLTGATDTQYF,TGTGCCAGCAGCTTGACAGGGGCCACAGATACGCAGTATTTT
TRBV9,TRBJ1-6,NA,NA,CASSVGSYNSPLHF,TGTGCCAGCAGCGTAGGTTCCTATAATTCACCCCTCCACTTT
TRBV6-6,TRBJ1-2,NA,NA,CASKQAGELYGYTF,TGTGCCAGCAAGCAGGCCGGGGAGCTCTATGGCTACACCTTC
TRBV21-1,TRBJ1-6,NA,NA,CASTRGLSDSPLHF,TGTGCCAGCACTCGGGGGTTGAGTGATTCACCCCTCCACTTT
TRBV5-4,TRBJ2-3,NA,TRBD2,CASSLAGLAGTTDTQYF,TGTGCCAGCAGCTTGGCCGGACTAGCGGGAACCACAGATACGCAGTATTTT
TRBV6-1,TRBJ2-6,NA,NA,CASSEAARGLGGANVLTF,TGTGCCAGCAGTGAAGCCGCCAGGGGATTAGGTGGGGCCAACGTCCTGACTTTC
TRBV19,TRBJ1-5,few,NA,CASSRPPSLNPAGQPQHF,TGTGCCAGTAGTAGGCCTCCCTCCCTAAACCCGGCGGGTCAGCCCCAGCATTTT
TRBV7-9,TRBJ2-5,few,NA,CASSHSDQETQYF,TGTGCCAGCAGCCACTCGGACCAAGAGACCCAGTACTTC
TRBV2,TRBJ1-5,NA,TRBD1,CASRGQGDQPQHF,TGTGCCAGCAGAGGACAGGGGGATCAGCCCCAGCATTTT
TRBV5-4,TRBJ2-7,NA,TRBD1,CASRPGQGMNEQYF,TGTGCCAGCAGGCCGGGACAGGGTATGAACGAGCAGTACTTC
TRBV11-3,TRBJ2-1,NA,NA,CASSAGPIYNEQFF,TGTGCCAGCAGCGCCGGACCTATATACAATGAGCAGTTCTTC
TRBV5-1,TRBJ2-1,once,TRBD2,CASSTGLGGPNEQFF,TGCGCCAGCAGCACGGGACTAGGGGGGCCTAATGAGCAGTTCTTC
TRBV11-3,TRBJ1-2,NA,NA,CASSSSSTGGYTF,TGTGCCAGCAGCTCCTCCTCGACGGGAGGCTACACCTTC
TRBV7-3,TRBJ2-1,NA,TRBD2,CASSPAARREGYNEQFF,TGTGCCAGCAGCCCGGCGGCGCGGCGGGAGGGATACAATGAGCAGTTCTTC
TRBV13,TRBJ1-2,NA,TRBD1,CASSRQGRYGYTF,TGTGCCAGCAGCCGACAGGGTCGCTATGGCTACACCTTC
TRBV6-5,TRBJ2-5,NA,NA,CASSYSPGGETQYF,TGTGCCAGCAGTTACTCGCCAGGGGGGGAGACCCAGTACTTC
TRBV30,TRBJ1-2,NA,NA,CAWSIIGAGLAGYTF,TGTGCCTGGAGTATTATAGGGGCTGGGCTGGCTGGCTACACCTTC
TRBV5-1,TRBJ1-1,once,NA,CASSLLNPGNTEAFF,TGCGCCAGCAGCCTCCTTAACCCGGGGAACACTGAAGCTTTCTTT
TRBV28,TRBJ1-2,NA,TRBD1,CASSPGQGNGYTF,TGTGCCAGCAGTCCGGGACAGGGCAACGGCTACACCTTC
TRBV6-6,TRBJ2-1,once,NA,CASSEGLYNEQFF,TGTGCCAGCAGTGAGGGACTTTACAATGAGCAGTTCTTC
TRBV6-5,TRBJ1-2,NA,NA,CASSYRSNYGYTF,TGTGCCAGCAGTTATCGGTCCAACTATGGCTACACCTTC
TRBV12-5,TRBJ2-4,NA,NA,CASGFQGSAKNIQYF,TGTGCTAGTGGTTTTCAGGGAAGCGCCAAAAACATTCAGTACTTC
TRBV7-9,TRBJ1-6,NA,TRBD1,CASSSGQGGSPLHF,TGTGCCAGCAGCTCCGGACAGGGCGGTTCACCCCTCCACTTT
TRBV30,TRBJ1-1,NA,NA,CASSQGIARTEAFF,TGTGCTTCGAGCCAAGGGATAGCGAGAACTGAAGCTTTCTTT
TRBV10-3,TRBJ1-2,NA,TRBD1,CAISGTGGDYGYTF,TGTGCCATCAGTGGGACAGGGGGCGACTATGGCTACACCTTC
TRBV19,TRBJ1-5,NA,NA,CASTETGQGQPQHF,TGTGCCAGTACCGAAACAGGGCAGGGCCAGCCCCAGCATTTT
TRBV27,TRBJ1-5,NA,NA,CASSTGARNQPQHF,TGTGCCAGCAGTACCGGGGCCCGGAATCAGCCCCAGCATTTT
TRBV5-8,TRBJ2-7,NA,NA,CASRSRQVTYEQYF,TGTGCCAGCAGGAGCCGACAGGTTACCTACGAGCAGTACTTC
TRBV4-3,TRBJ2-7,once,NA,CASSQGRKWRGSFYEQYF,TGCGCCAGCAGCCAAGGCCGTAAATGGCGGGGCTCGTTTTACGAGCAGTACTTC
TRBV5-8,TRBJ2-7,NA,TRBD1,CASSPRDRTLGGYEQYF,TGTGCCAGCAGCCCGCGGGACAGGACCCTGGGGGGATACGAGCAGTACTTC
TRBV11-2,TRBJ1-1,NA,TRBD1,CASSSAPTGLNTEAFF,TGTGCCAGCAGCTCCGCTCCGACAGGGTTGAACACTGAAGCTTTCTTT
TRBV4-1,TRBJ2-7,NA,TRBD2,CASSQVGSGGYEQYF,TGCGCCAGCAGCCAAGTAGGTAGCGGGGGGTACGAGCAGTACTTC
TRBV5-6,TRBJ1-5,few,NA,CASSPGGGVNQPQHF,TGTGCCAGCAGCCCTGGGGGGGGAGTTAATCAGCCCCAGCATTTT
TRBV7-9,TRBJ1-5,NA,NA,CASSGPNIQSNQPQHF,TGTGCCAGCAGCGGACCGAACATTCAATCCAATCAGCCCCAGCATTTT
TRBV4-1,TRBJ2-1,NA,TRBD2,CASSRPGTSVGQFF,TGCGCCAGCAGCCGCCCCGGGACTAGCGTTGGGCAGTTCTTC
TRBV19,TRBJ1-2,NA,NA,CASSIGRARNYGYTF,TGTGCCAGTAGTATAGGCAGGGCGAGGAACTATGGCTACACCTTC
TRBV5-1,TRBJ2-5,once,TRBD2,CASSLGGAGEETQYF,TGCGCCAGCAGCTTGGGGGGAGCGGGGGAAGAGACCCAGTACTTC
TRBV19,TRBJ1-6,NA,NA,CASTLSSYNSPLHF,TGTGCCAGTACCTTAAGCTCCTATAATTCACCCCTCCACTTT
TRBV10-3,TRBJ2-2,NA,NA,CAISDTNTGELFF,TGTGCCATCAGTGACACGAACACCGGGGAGCTGTTTTTT